The T cell receptor (beta chain) described here comes from a study of identical twins. Findings of the study overall: Abundant cord blood beta clonotypes carried fewer insertions; memory repertoires showed none.

Regarding this clonotype: Its target is not known.

cDNA carried unique molecular identifiers, and a universal primer site was added by template switching. Using its own MiXCR run on the 5' RACE reads, TCRdb lists one record per CDR3 protein. The table includes a few hundred thousand distinct CDR3 sequences, approximately 24% detected once. Germline CDR1 reads SGHRS; CDR2 reads YFSETQ. The ends were cut back, 0 bases at V and 8 bases at J, with 9 bases in the middle. The CDR3 covers 13 residues. The sample also formed part of further work on T cells expressing NK-cell markers. According to that study: The authors derived TCR beta repertoires from sorted CD3+CD56+NKG2C+, CD3+CD56+NKG2C- and CD3+CD56-NKG2C+ T cells. Expanded clones of NKG2C+ T cells had an unclear HCMV specificity.

The chain uses TRBV5-1 and TRBJ2-4, with D possibly matching TRBD2 (5 bases). Sequencing was performed on CD4+ T cells sorted from blood. The receptor was isolated from a woman younger than 35 in good health. CDR3 bases: TGCGCCAGCAGCTTGGAAGGGCGGGACATTCAGTACTTC. Its translation is CASSLEGRDIQYF.